The 6 T cell receptor beta chains presented below share a single source sample, sequenced in a study of T-cell reconstitution after alpha-beta-depleted transplantation in children. Preparation of the TCRbeta library was carried out with unique molecular identifiers. Using its own MiXCR run on the PCR reads, TCRdb lists one record per CDR3 protein. The table includes under 20,000 distinct CDR3 sequences, roughly 13% detected once. The specimen comprised PBMCs, mostly from graft donor cells, sampled 60 days after TCRalphabeta/CD19-depleted stem cell transplant. The receptor set was obtained from a female patient between 2 and 15 years old who had a stem cell transplant for congenital amegakaryocytic thrombocytopenia, so the T cells may come from the graft donor.

The sample holds many counts of this clonotype. The V gene is TRBV10-3, the J gene TRBJ2-1; TRBD1 matches 7 bases. Germline CDR1 ENHRY, CDR2 SYGVKD. Trimming removed 6 bases from V and 6 bases from J; junction bases left unmatched: 2. The CDR3 has 12 residues. The CDR3 protein is CAISEGANEQFF. The CDR3 coding sequence is TGTGCCATCAGCGAGGGGGCCAATGAGCAGTTCTTC.

This clonotype appeared many times. The chain uses TRBV5-1 and TRBJ2-1; TRBD2 matches at 8 bases. The germline CDR1 and CDR2 sequences are SGHRS and YFSETQ. The CDR3 totals 17 residues. Trimming at V came to 4 bases and at J to 7 bases, leaving 16 bases not matched to a gene. CDR3 sequence: CASSPRSGGSAGNEQFF. The DNA of the CDR3 is TGCGCCAGCAGCCCCCGCAGCGGGGGTAGCGCCGGGAATGAGCAGTTCTTC.

This clonotype occurred many times. The chain joins TRBV5-1 to TRBJ2-3; possible D gene TRBD1, 5 bases. Germline CDR1 is SGHRS and CDR2 is YFSETQ. The V end was cut by 4 bases, the J end by 3 bases, with 15 bases between. The CDR3 extends over 15 amino acids. In DNA form, the CDR3 reads TGCGCCAGCAGCCCATTTGACAGTGGAACAGATACGCAGTATTTT. Amino acid sequence: CASSPFDSGTDTQYF.

This clonotype was observed a handful of times. The CDR3: CASSLALGDEQFF. CDR3 sequence (DNA): TGCGCCAGCAGCTTGGCTCTGGGGGATGAGCAGTTCTTC. The chain employs TRBV5-1 and TRBJ2-1; TRBD1 or TRBD2 may be the D gene (5 bases each). CDR3 length: 13 amino acids. CDR1 is SGHRS, CDR2 YFSETQ, per germline. Trimming removed 0 bases at V and 8 bases at J, with 9 bases between.

This clonotype occurred many times. The gene calls are TRBV6-1 and TRBJ2-1; D is undetermined. Germline loops: CDR1 MNHNS, CDR2 SASEGT. V was trimmed by 3 bases and J by 5 bases, leaving 14 bases between them. The CDR3 consists of 15 residues. CDR3 in amino acids: CASSEIPRWDNEQFF. In DNA form, the CDR3 reads TGTGCCAGCAGTGAGATCCCTAGATGGGACAATGAGCAGTTCTTC.

In its sample, this clonotype was seen many times. This chain uses TRBV10-3 with TRBJ2-2; TRBD2 matches 8 bases. Germline V gene lookup returns CDR1 ENHRY and CDR2 SYGVKD. The CDR3 has 16 amino acids. Germline trimming cut 8 bases from V and 3 bases from J; bases unmatched to any gene: 11. CDR3 in amino acids: CAIQAKREPYTGELFF. The CDR3 nucleotides read TGTGCCATCCAGGCCAAGCGGGAGCCTTACACCGGGGAGCTGTTTTTT.